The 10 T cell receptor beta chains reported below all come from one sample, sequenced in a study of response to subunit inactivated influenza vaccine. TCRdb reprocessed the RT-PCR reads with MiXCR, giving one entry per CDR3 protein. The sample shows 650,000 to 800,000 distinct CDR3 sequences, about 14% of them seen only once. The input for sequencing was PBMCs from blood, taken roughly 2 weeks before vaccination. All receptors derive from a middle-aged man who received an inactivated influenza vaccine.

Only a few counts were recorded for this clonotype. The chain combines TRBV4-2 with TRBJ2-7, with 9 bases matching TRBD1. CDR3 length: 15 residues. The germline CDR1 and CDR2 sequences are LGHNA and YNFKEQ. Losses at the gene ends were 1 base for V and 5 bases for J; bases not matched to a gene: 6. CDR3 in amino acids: CASSQAGQGSNEQYF. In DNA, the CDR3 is TGTGCCAGCAGCCAAGCGGGACAGGGTAGCAACGAGCAGTACTTC.

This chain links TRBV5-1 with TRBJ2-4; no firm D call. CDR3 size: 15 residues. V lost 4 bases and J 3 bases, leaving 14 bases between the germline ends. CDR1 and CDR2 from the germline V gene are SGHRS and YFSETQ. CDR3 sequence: CASSLTNRVKNIQYF. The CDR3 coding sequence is TGCGCCAGCAGCCTGACAAACCGGGTCAAAAACATTCAGTACTTC.

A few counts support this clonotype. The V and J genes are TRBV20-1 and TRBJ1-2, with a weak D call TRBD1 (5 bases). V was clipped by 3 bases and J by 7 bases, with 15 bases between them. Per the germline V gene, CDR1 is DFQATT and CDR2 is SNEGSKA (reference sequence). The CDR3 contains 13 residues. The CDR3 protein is CSASRGGASGYTF. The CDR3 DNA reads TGCAGTGCTAGCCGGGGAGGGGCTAGTGGCTACACCTTC.

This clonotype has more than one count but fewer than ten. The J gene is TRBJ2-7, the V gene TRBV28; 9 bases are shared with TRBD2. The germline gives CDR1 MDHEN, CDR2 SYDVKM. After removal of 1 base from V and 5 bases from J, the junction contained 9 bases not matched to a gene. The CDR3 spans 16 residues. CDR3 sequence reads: CASSLSGTSLPHEQYF. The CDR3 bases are TGTGCCAGCAGTTTATCCGGGACTAGCTTACCCCACGAGCAGTACTTC.

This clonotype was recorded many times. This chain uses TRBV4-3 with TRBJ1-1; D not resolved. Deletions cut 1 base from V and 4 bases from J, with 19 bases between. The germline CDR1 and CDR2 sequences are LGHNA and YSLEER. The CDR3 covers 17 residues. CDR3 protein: CASSQVWGRASGTEAFF. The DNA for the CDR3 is TGCGCCAGCAGCCAAGTATGGGGTAGGGCCTCGGGCACTGAAGCTTTCTTT.

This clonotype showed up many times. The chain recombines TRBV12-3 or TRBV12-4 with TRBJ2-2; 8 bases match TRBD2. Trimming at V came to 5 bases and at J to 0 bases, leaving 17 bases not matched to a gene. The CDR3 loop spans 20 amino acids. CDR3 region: CASSLLAVREGLPNTGELFF. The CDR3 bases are TGTGCCAGCAGTCTCTTAGCGGTCCGGGAGGGGCTTCCGAACACCGGGGAGCTGTTTTTT.

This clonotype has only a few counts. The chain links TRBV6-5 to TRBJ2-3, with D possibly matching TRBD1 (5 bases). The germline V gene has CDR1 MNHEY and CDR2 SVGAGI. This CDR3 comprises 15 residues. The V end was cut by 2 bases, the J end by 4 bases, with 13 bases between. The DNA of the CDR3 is TGTGCCAGCAGTTACGCCAGGGCTAGGGCAGATACGCAGTATTTT. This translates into CASSYARARADTQYF.

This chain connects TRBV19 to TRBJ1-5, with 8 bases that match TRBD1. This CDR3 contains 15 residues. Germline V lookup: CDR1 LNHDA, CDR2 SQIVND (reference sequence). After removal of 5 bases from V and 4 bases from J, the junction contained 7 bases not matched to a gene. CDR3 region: CASSVQGALNQPQHF. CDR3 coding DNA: TGTGCCAGTAGTGTTCAGGGGGCCCTAAATCAGCCCCAGCATTTT.

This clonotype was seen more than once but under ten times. The CDR3 nucleotides read TGCGCCAGCAGGGGAGCGGAGCTACAAGAGACCCAGTACTTC. Protein product: CASRGAELQETQYF. This chain connects TRBV5-1 to TRBJ2-5; maybe TRBD2 (5 bases). V was clipped by 5 bases and J by 2 bases, with 13 bases between them. The CDR3 is 14 residues long. CDR1 is SGHRS and CDR2 is YFSETQ in the germline V gene.

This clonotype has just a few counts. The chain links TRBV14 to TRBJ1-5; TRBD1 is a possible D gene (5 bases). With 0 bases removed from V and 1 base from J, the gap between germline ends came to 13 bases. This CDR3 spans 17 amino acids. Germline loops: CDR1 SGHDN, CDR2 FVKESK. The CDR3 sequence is CASSQDQRGRSNQPQHF. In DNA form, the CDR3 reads TGTGCCAGCAGCCAAGATCAAAGGGGACGGAGCAATCAGCCCCAGCATTTT.